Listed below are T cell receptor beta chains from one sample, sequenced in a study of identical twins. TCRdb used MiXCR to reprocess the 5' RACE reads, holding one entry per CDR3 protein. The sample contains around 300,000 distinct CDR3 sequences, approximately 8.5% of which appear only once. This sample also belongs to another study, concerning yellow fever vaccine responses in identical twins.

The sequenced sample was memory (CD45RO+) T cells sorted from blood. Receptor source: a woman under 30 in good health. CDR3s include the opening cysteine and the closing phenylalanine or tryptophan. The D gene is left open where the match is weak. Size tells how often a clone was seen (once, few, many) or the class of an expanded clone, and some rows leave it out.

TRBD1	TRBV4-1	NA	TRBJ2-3	TGCGCCAGCAGCTCTCCCGGGACAGGGTTTAAGTATTTT	CASSSPGTGFKYF
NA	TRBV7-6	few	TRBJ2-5	TGTGCCAGCAGCCCTCGCCCTAGCGACCAAGAGACCCAGTACTTC	CASSPRPSDQETQYF
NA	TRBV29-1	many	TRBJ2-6	TGCAGCGTTGATGGCCCCGGGGCCAACGTCCTGACTTTC	CSVDGPGANVLTF
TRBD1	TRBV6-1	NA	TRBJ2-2	TGTGCCAGCTACAGGGGCTCGAACACCGGGGAGCTGTTTTTT	CASYRGSNTGELFF
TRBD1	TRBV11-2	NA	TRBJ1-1	TGTGCCAGCAGCTATACAGGGGGCTTCACTGAAGCTTTCTTT	CASSYTGGFTEAFF
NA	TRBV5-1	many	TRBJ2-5	TGCGCCAGCACGCGGCTAGCGAAAACCCAAGAGACCCAGTACTTC	CASTRLAKTQETQYF
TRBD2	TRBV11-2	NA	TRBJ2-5	TGTGCCAGCGGACGGACTAGCGGGGGGGTTAAGACCCAGTACTTC	CASGRTSGGVKTQYF
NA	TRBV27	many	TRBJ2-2	TGTGCCAGCAGTCACCGTTTGGGTTATCGACAGGGAGGTTGGGTAACCGGGGAGCTGTTTTTT	CASSHRLGYRQGGWVTGELFF
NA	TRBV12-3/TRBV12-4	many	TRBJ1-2	TGTGCCAGCCAGGCAGCTAACTATGGCTACACCTTC	CASQAANYGYTF
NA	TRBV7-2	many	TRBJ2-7	TGTGCCAGCAGCTTAGGTGGGAGCCACTACGAGCAGTACTTC	CASSLGGSHYEQYF
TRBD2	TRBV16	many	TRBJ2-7	TGTGCCAGCAGCCAACTAGCGGCATACGAGCAGTACTTC	CASSQLAAYEQYF
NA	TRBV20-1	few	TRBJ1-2	TGCAGTGCTAGTTTAGGAACGACAAGCTATGGCTACACCTTC	CSASLGTTSYGYTF
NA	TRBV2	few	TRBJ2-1	TGTGCCAGCCTAAGGCCCGGGGAGAGTGAGCAGTTCTTC	CASLRPGESEQFF
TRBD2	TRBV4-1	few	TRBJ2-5	TGCGCCAGCAGCCAAGTGTTTAGCGGGGGGCACCAAGAGACCCAGTACTTC	CASSQVFSGGHQETQYF
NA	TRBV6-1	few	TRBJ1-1	TGTGCCAGCAATATCAGGGCAGGTGGTACTGAAGCTTTCTTT	CASNIRAGGTEAFF
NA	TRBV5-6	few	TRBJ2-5	TGTGCCAGCAGCCCGCCGCGGGACCCTCTCCAAGAGACCCAGTACTTC	CASSPPRDPLQETQYF
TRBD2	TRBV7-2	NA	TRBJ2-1	TGTGCCAGCAGCAGATCCGGGACTAGCAGGAATGAGCAGTTCTTC	CASSRSGTSRNEQFF
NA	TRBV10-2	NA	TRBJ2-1	TGCGCCAGCAGACGCCAGGGGGGTAATGAGCAGTTCTTC	CASRRQGGNEQFF
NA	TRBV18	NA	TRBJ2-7	TGTGCCAGCCGGGCCGGGGACACAGCCTACGAGCAGTACTTC	CASRAGDTAYEQYF
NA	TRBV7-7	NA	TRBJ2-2	TGTGCCAGCAGGCAGGACCAGCAAGGTTCCGGGGAGCTGTTTTTT	CASRQDQQGSGELFF
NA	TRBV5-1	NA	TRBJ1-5	TGCGCCAGCAGCTTGGTCCCCGGAGTAGGCAATCAGCCCCAGCATTTT	CASSLVPGVGNQPQHF
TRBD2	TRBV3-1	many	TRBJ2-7	TGTGCCAGCAGCCAAGATCTGATAGCGGGTTACGAGCAGTACTTC	CASSQDLIAGYEQYF
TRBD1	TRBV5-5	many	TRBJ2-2	TGTGCCAGCAGCTTTTCTGGTCCTTACAGGGGTGGTACCGGGGAGCTGTTTTTT	CASSFSGPYRGGTGELFF
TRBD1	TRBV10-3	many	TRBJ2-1	TGTGCCATCAGGCCGGGACAGGGTTACAATGAGCAGTTCTTC	CAIRPGQGYNEQFF
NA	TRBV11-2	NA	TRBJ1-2	TGTGCCAGCAGCCCCGGCCAGGGCACCCACTATGGCTACACCTTC	CASSPGQGTHYGYTF
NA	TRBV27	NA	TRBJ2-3	TGTGCCAGCAGCCTCCCAGCGGCAGATACGCAGTATTTT	CASSLPAADTQYF
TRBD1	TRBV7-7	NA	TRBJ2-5	TGTGCCAGCAGCTTAGACTCAGGGGGAAGGGAGACCCAGTACTTC	CASSLDSGGRETQYF
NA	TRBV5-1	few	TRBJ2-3	TGCGCCAGCAGCTTGGCCGACAGGTCGGGGTCGGGAGGTACGCAGTATTTT	CASSLADRSGSGGTQYF
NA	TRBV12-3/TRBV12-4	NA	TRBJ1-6	TGTGTCAGCAGTCCCAATCACAGTGAGGCTTCACCCCTCCACTTT	CVSSPNHSEASPLHF
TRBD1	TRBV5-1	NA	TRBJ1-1	TGCGCCAGCAGCGCCGGGACAGAGAACACTGAAGCTTTCTTT	CASSAGTENTEAFF
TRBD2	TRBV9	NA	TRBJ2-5	TGTGCCAGCAGCACGACTAGCGGGAGTTGGGAGACCCAGTACTTC	CASSTTSGSWETQYF
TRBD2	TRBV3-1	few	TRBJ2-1	TGTGCCAGCAGGACTAATCCTAGCGGGAGCTATTATAGCGAGCAGTTCTTC	CASRTNPSGSYYSEQFF
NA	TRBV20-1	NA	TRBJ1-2	TGCAGTGCTAGCCCTCGCGCAGGGAACTATGGCTACACCTTC	CSASPRAGNYGYTF
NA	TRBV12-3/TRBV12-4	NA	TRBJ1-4	TGTGCCAGCAGTTTAAATTTACGTGAAAAACTGTTTTTT	CASSLNLREKLFF
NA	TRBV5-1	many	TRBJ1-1	TGCGCCAGCAGCCGGGGGTCTTTTTCTTCGGGCGCTGAAGCTTTCTTT	CASSRGSFSSGAEAFF
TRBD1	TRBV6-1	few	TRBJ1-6	TGTGCCAGCAGTGAAGGGGACAGATATAATTCACCCCTCCACTTT	CASSEGDRYNSPLHF
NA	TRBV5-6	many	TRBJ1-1	TGTGCCAGCAGCTTGTGGGCGGAAGCAGCTTTCTTT	CASSLWAEAAFF
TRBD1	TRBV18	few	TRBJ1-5	TGTGCCAGCTCCCCAACAGGGGCGGGCAATCAGCCCCAGCATTTT	CASSPTGAGNQPQHF
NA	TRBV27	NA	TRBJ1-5	TGTGCCAGCAGTTTCGGACCGGGCGGAGGGAATCAGCCCCAGCATTTT	CASSFGPGGGNQPQHF
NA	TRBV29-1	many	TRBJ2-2	TGCAGCGTTGAAGATCTACGAGGGCGCGACACCGGGGAGCTGTTTTTT	CSVEDLRGRDTGELFF
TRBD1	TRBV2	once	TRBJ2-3	TGTGCCAGCAGTTACAGGGGTGTGTTGACAGATACGCAGTATTTT	CASSYRGVLTDTQYF
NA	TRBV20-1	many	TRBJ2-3	TGCAGTGCTAGTCCCACAGATACGCAGTATTTT	CSASPTDTQYF
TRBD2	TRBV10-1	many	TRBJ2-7	TGCGCCAGCAGTGGGACTAGCTTTTCCTACGAGCAGTACTTC	CASSGTSFSYEQYF
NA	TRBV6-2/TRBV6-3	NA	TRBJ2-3	TGTGCCAGCGAGACGGGGGCAGGGAACGTCGATACGCAGTATTTT	CASETGAGNVDTQYF
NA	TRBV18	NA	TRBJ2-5	TGTGCCAGCTCTGGATGGGGCGGGCAAGAGACCCAGTACTTC	CASSGWGGQETQYF
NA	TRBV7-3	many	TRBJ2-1	TGTGCCAGCAGCTTAACGCGGGACAATGAGCAGTTCTTC	CASSLTRDNEQFF
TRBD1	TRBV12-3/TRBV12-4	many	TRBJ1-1	TGTGCCAGCAGTTTAGGAGCCGGACAGGGGAACACTGAAGCTTTCTTT	CASSLGAGQGNTEAFF
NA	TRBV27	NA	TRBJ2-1	TGTGCCAGCAGTTCCAGAAAACAGGTAAACGAGCAGTTCTTC	CASSSRKQVNEQFF
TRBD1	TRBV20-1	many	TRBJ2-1	TGCAGTGCCATGGACAGGGTCGCCTACAATGAGCAGTTCTTC	CSAMDRVAYNEQFF
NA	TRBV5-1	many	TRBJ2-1	TGCGCCAGCAGCCCGGTCGGGCCTTCCTACAATGAGCAGTTCTTC	CASSPVGPSYNEQFF
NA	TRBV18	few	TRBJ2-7	TGTGCCAGCTCACGACGACTAGTGGAAACGAACGAGCAGTACTTC	CASSRRLVETNEQYF